This section outlines one TCR beta chain sequence together with its context. Its antigen remains unidentified. This entry belongs to a study of cytotoxic CD8 clonotypes in ibrutinib-treated CLL. Overall study findings and caveats: Public clonotypes were rare and shrank or held steady on treatment.

With 4 bases removed from V and 3 bases from J, the gap between germline ends came to 11 bases. The CDR3 sequence is 13 residues long. Germline V gene sequence: CDR1 SGDLS, CDR2 YYNGEE. This table comes from immunoSEQ multiplex PCR, and its TCRdb copy is limited to in-frame clones, with some not included. This table holds 250,000 or so clones, 60% to 75% found once. This receptor was obtained from a human donor with chronic lymphocytic leukemia. The starting material was PBMCs, obtained after 24 months of ibrutinib treatment. This sequence joins TRBV9 and TRBJ2-7; the D gene is possibly TRBD1 (5 bases). CDR3 residues: CASSSDRHYEQYF. CDR3 nucleotides: TGTGCCAGCAGCTCTGACAGACACTACGAGCAGTACTTC.